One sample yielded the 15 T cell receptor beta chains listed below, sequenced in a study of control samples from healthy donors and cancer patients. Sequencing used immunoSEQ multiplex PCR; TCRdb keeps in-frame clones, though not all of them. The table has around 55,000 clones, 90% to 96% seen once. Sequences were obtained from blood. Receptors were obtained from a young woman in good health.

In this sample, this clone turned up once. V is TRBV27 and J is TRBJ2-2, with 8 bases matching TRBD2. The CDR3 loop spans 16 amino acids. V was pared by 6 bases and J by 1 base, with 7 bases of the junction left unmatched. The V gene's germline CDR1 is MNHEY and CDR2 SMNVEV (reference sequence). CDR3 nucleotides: TGTGCCAGCAGCCCCCGGGGGGGAAGGAACACCGGGGAGCTGTTTTTT. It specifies CASSPRGGRNTGELFF.

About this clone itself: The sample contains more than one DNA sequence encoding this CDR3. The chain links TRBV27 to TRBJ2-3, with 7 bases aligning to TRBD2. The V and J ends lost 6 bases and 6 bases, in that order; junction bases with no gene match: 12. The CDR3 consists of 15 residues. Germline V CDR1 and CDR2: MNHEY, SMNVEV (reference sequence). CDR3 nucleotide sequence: TGTGCCAGCAGCTTAGGCGGGGGATCAGCCGATACGCAGTATTTT. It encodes CASSLGGGSADTQYF.

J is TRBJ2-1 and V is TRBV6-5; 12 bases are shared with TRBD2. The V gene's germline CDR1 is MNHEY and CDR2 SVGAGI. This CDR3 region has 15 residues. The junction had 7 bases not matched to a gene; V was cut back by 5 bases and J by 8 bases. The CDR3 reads CASSTLAGGPDEQFF. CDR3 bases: TGTGCCAGCAGTACGCTAGCGGGGGGGCCGGATGAGCAGTTCTTC.

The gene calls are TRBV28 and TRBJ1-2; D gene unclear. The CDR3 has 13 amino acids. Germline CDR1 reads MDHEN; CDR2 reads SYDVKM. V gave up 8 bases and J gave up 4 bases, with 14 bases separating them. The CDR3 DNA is TGTGCCAGCCTCCTGACCGAAACCTATGGCTACACCTTC. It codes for CASLLTETYGYTF.

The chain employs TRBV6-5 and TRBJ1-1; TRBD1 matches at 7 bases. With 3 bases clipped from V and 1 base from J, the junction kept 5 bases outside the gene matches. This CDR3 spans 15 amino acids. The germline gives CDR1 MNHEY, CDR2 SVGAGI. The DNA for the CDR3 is TGTGCCAGCAGTTATATGCAGGGGGAGAACACTGAAGCTTTCTTT. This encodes CASSYMQGENTEAFF.

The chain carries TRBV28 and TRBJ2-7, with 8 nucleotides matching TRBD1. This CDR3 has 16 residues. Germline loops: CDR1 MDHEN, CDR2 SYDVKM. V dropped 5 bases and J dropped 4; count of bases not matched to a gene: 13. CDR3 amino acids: CASSPRTGLGIYEQYF. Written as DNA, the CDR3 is TGTGCCAGCAGTCCAAGGACAGGGCTGGGAATTTACGAGCAGTACTTC.

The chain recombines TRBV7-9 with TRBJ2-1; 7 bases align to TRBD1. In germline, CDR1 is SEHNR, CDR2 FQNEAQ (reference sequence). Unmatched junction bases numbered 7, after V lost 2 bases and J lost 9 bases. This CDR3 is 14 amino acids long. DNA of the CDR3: TGTGCCAGCAGCTTATTCGCAGGGGGAAGTGAGCAGTTCTTC. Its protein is CASSLFAGGSEQFF.

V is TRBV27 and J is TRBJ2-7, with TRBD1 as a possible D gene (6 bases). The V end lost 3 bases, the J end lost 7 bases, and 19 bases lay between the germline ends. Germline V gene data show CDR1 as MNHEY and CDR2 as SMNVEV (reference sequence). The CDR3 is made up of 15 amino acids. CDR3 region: CASSFPGTRRVEQYF. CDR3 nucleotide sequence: TGTGCCAGCAGTTTTCCCGGGACACGAAGAGTTGAGCAGTACTTC.

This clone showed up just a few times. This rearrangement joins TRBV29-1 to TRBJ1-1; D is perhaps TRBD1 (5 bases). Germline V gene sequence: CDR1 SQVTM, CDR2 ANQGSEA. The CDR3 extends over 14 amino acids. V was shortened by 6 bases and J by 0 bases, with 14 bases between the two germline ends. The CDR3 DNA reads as TGCAGCGTGACTGCGGACACCCTGAACACTGAAGCTTTCTTT. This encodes CSVTADTLNTEAFF.

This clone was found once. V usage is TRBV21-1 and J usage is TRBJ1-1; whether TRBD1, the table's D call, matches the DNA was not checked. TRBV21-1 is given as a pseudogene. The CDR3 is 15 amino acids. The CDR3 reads CASSIRHKMNTAAFF. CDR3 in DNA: TGTGCCAGCAGCATCCGACATAAAATGAACACTGCAGCTTTCTTT.

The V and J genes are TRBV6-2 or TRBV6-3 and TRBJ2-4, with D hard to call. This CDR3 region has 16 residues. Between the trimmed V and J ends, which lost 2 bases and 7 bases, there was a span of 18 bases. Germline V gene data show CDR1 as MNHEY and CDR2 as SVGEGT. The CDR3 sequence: CASSYRPFRQANIQYF. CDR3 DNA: TGTGCCAGCAGTTACCGCCCCTTTCGCCAGGCGAACATTCAGTACTTC.

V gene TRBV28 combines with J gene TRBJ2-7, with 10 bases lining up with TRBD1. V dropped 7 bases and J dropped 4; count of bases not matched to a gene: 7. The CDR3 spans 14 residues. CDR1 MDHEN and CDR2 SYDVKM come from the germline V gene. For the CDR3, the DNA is TGTGCCAGCACCCGGGACAGGGGTGTGTACGAGCAGTACTTC. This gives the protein CASTRDRGVYEQYF.

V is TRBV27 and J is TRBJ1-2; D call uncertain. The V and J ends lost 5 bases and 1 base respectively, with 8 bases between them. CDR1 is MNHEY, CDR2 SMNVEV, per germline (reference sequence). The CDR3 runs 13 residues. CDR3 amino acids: CASSETYNYGYTF. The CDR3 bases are TGTGCCAGCAGTGAGACTTATAACTATGGCTACACCTTC.

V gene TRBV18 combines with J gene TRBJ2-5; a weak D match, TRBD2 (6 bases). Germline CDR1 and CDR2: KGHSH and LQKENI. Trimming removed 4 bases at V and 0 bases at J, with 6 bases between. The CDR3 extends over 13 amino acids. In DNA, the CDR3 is TGTGCCAGCTCACAGCGGGACCAAGAGACCCAGTACTTC. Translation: CASSQRDQETQYF.

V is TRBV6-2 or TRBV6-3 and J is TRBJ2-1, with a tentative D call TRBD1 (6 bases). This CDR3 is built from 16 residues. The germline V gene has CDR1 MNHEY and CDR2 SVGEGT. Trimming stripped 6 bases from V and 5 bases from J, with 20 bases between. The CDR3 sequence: CASSPRSGQRDNEQFF. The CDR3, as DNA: TGTGCCAGCAGCCCAAGGTCCGGACAGAGAGACAATGAGCAGTTCTTC.